The rows below give T cell receptor beta chains drawn from one sample of a study of CD8 T cells in ankylosing spondylitis. From the 5' RACE reads, TCRdb called clonotypes with MiXCR, one entry per CDR3 protein. Altogether about 340,000 distinct CDR3 sequences are present, roughly 14% being singletons, with the ten largest covering about 1%. Material: blood, either unsorted or a sorted T cell fraction (not recorded which). The receptors come from a male donor with ankylosing spondylitis or in good health (not recorded which). Each CDR3 is given with its conserved first and last residue. The D gene is left open where the match is weak. Rows give clone size only sometimes, using once, few, many, or a class for an expanded clone.

j_call | v_call | d_call | clone_size | cdr3_nt | cdr3_aa
TRBJ1-3 | TRBV7-9 | - | - | TGTGCCAGCAGCTTACAATCCGTAGACCTTGGCACCATATATTTT | CASSLQSVDLGTIYF
TRBJ2-7 | TRBV6-1 | - | - | TGTGCCAGCAGGGGGGGGCCCACTAGCTCCTACGAGCAGTACTTC | CASRGGPTSSYEQYF
TRBJ2-2 | TRBV12-3/TRBV12-4 | TRBD2 | - | TGTGCCAGCAGTTTTAGCGGGCGAGACACCGGGGAGCTGTTTTTT | CASSFSGRDTGELFF
TRBJ2-3 | TRBV21-1 | - | many | TGTGCCAGCAGCAAAGAACTTAGCGGGAGGGAAGCAGATACGCAGTATTTT | CASSKELSGREADTQYF
TRBJ2-7 | TRBV5-1 | TRBD1 | many | TGCGCCAGCAGCTTACGGCAGGGGGCCTACGAGCAGTACTTC | CASSLRQGAYEQYF
TRBJ1-1 | TRBV20-1 | TRBD1 | few | TGCAGTGCTCCAAACCCCACCGGACAGGGGGCCAATGAAGCTTTCTTT | CSAPNPTGQGANEAFF
TRBJ1-3 | TRBV2 | - | - | TGTGCCAGCATGGGGGTGAAGCTCTCTGGAAACACCATATATTTT | CASMGVKLSGNTIYF
TRBJ1-5 | TRBV12-3/TRBV12-4 | - | few | TGTGCCAGCAGTTTAGGAGGGAAGTTGAGCCCCCAGCATTTT | CASSLGGKLSPQHF
TRBJ1-1 | TRBV5-1 | - | many | TGCGCCAGCAGCCTCCAGATTTCCGGGACGCCGAACACTGAAGCTTTCTTT | CASSLQISGTPNTEAFF
TRBJ2-1 | TRBV3-1 | TRBD2 | once | TGTGCCAGCAGCCAAGGACTAGCGGGGGGGGGGTTCTTC | CASSQGLAGGGFF
TRBJ2-7 | TRBV15 | - | - | TGTGCCACCAGCAGAGAGACGGGGAAGGCGGTCGAGCAGTACTTC | CATSRETGKAVEQYF
TRBJ1-3 | TRBV2 | - | - | TGTGCCAGCAGTGTGGAGGGAAGCTCTGGAAACACCATATATTTT | CASSVEGSSGNTIYF
TRBJ2-3 | TRBV5-1 | TRBD2 | few | TGCGCCAGCACGCTAGCGGAGGGAGTCGCAGATACGCAGTATTTT | CASTLAEGVADTQYF
TRBJ1-2 | TRBV5-1 | - | few | TGCGCCAGCAGCTCCGGGGGCGAAGGCTACACCTTC | CASSSGGEGYTF
TRBJ1-5 | TRBV7-2 | - | few | TGTGCCAGCAGCTTAAGCCAGAATCAGCCCCAGCATTTT | CASSLSQNQPQHF
TRBJ2-7 | TRBV20-1 | TRBD2 | - | TGCAGTGTCCTAGCGGGGGGCCTGGGATCTACCAACTACGAGCAGTACTTC | CSVLAGGLGSTNYEQYF
TRBJ2-3 | TRBV20-1 | TRBD2 | - | TGCTGTGCTAGAGATTCACTAGCGGGACCCACAGATACGCAGTATTTT | CCARDSLAGPTDTQYF
TRBJ2-1 | TRBV7-9 | - | - | TGTGCCAGCAGCTTAGAGGGATTCACCTACAATGAGCAGTTCTTC | CASSLEGFTYNEQFF
TRBJ2-5 | TRBV24-1 | TRBD2 | - | TGTGCCACCAGTCCCTCGGGGAGGGTGGTTGGGAACCAGTACTTC | CATSPSGRVVGNQYF
TRBJ1-6 | TRBV5-1 | - | - | TGCGCCAGCAGCTTGGATCGGCAGGGAACCGCTATACCCCTCCACTTT | CASSLDRQGTAIPLHF
TRBJ1-5 | TRBV6-1 | TRBD1 | few | TGTGCCAGCGAAAACAGGGGACTCAATCAGCCCCAGCATTTT | CASENRGLNQPQHF
TRBJ1-1 | TRBV3-1 | - | - | TGTGCCAGCAGCCAAGATCTTCACACAGGCTCTGAAGCTTTCTTT | CASSQDLHTGSEAFF
TRBJ2-2 | TRBV5-5 | - | many | TGTGCCAGCAGCTTGGGGGCAGCGGCGGTTGCCGGGGAGCTGTTTTTT | CASSLGAAAVAGELFF
TRBJ2-1 | TRBV5-1 | TRBD1 | few | TGCGCCAGCAGCTTGGCTAAAGGGACAGGGAGCAATGAGCAGTTCTTC | CASSLAKGTGSNEQFF
TRBJ1-5 | TRBV30 | - | - | TGTGCCTGGAGTGACAGGGTCGGACAGCCCCAGCATTTT | CAWSDRVGQPQHF
TRBJ2-7 | TRBV20-1 | - | few | TGCAGTGCTAGTGACAGGCGAGCGGGATTGAGTTACGAGCAGTACTTC | CSASDRRAGLSYEQYF
TRBJ1-1 | TRBV7-9 | - | - | TGTGCCAGCAGCATATCTCGAGGGACTGAAGCTTTCTTT | CASSISRGTEAFF
TRBJ2-2 | TRBV30 | - | - | TGTGCCTGGACCACCTCCCAAAGAACGGCCGGGGAGCTGTTTTTT | CAWTTSQRTAGELFF
TRBJ2-2 | TRBV5-1 | TRBD1 | - | TGCGCCAGCGGAATACCGGGACAGCGCACCGGGGAGCTGTTTTTT | CASGIPGQRTGELFF
TRBJ2-4 | TRBV12-3/TRBV12-4 | - | - | TGTGCCAGCAGTTTATTCGACCCAAACATTCAGTACTTC | CASSLFDPNIQYF
TRBJ2-1 | TRBV9 | TRBD2 | - | TGTGCCAGCAGCCCCCTCGGGGGGACGTTTTCAGATGAGCAGTTCTTC | CASSPLGGTFSDEQFF
TRBJ1-1 | TRBV29-1 | TRBD1 | few | TGCAGCGCGACGACAGGGCCGAACACTGAAGCTTTCTTT | CSATTGPNTEAFF
TRBJ1-1 | TRBV19 | - | - | TGTGCCAGTAGGGGAACGGGGTACACTGAAGCTTTCTTT | CASRGTGYTEAFF
TRBJ2-1 | TRBV7-9 | - | - | TGTGCCAGCAGCTTTTTAGTGGGCCGCTTATCGCAGTTCTTC | CASSFLVGRLSQFF
TRBJ2-3 | TRBV10-2 | TRBD1 | few | TGCGCCAGCAGTGAGTTACGGACAGGGGGGGCGAATACGCAGTATTTT | CASSELRTGGANTQYF
TRBJ2-7 | TRBV5-1 | - | - | TGCGCCAGCAGAGAGGGGCTACCCACCTCCTACGAGCAGTACTTC | CASREGLPTSYEQYF
TRBJ2-5 | TRBV11-2 | - | once | TGTGCCAGCAGCGGTCGGGGCCAAGAGACCCAGTACTTC | CASSGRGQETQYF
TRBJ2-7 | TRBV15 | - | - | TGTGCCACCAGCAGAGACAGGGCATCCTACGAGCAGTACTTC | CATSRDRASYEQYF
TRBJ2-1 | TRBV18 | TRBD2 | - | TGTGCCAGCTCACCCTACAGCGGGGGCACCTACAATGAGCAGTTCTTC | CASSPYSGGTYNEQFF
TRBJ2-5 | TRBV18 | - | few | TGTGCCAGCACCCAAAGCCGCGGAGAGACCCAGTACTTC | CASTQSRGETQYF
TRBJ1-1 | TRBV5-1 | - | few | TGCGCCAGCAGCTTGGCGGGGGCTGGCACTGAAGCTTTCTTT | CASSLAGAGTEAFF
TRBJ2-1 | TRBV12-3/TRBV12-4 | - | few | - | CASILVGVLALSYNEQFF
TRBJ2-5 | TRBV29-1 | TRBD2 | - | TGCAGCGTTGCACCCTCTAGCGGGAGAGGAGAGACCCAGTACTTC | CSVAPSSGRGETQYF
TRBJ2-2 | TRBV5-1 | - | - | TGCGCCAGCAGCTTTTTAGGGGAGCCCACCGGGGAGCTGTTTTTT | CASSFLGEPTGELFF
TRBJ2-5 | TRBV5-6 | - | - | TGTGCCAGCAGCTCCGGTTCCGTGGAGACCCAGTACTTC | CASSSGSVETQYF
TRBJ2-2 | TRBV7-2 | TRBD2 | - | TGTGCCAGCAGCGTAACTAGCGGGAACACCGGGGAGCTGTTTTTT | CASSVTSGNTGELFF
TRBJ2-3 | TRBV27 | - | - | TGTGCCAGCAGTTTTGTGGGTCCCACAGATACGCAGTATTTT | CASSFVGPTDTQYF
TRBJ1-1 | TRBV15 | - | few | TGTGCCACCAGCAGAGGCCGGGGCGCGGGCACTGAAGCTTTCTTT | CATSRGRGAGTEAFF
TRBJ1-2 | TRBV29-1 | - | many | TGCAGCGTTGTTTCAGTAAATCGTGGGTCCGTTGTCTATGGCTACACCTTC | CSVVSVNRGSVVYGYTF
TRBJ2-3 | TRBV19 | - | - | TGTGCCAGTACCGACGGCCCGGGAGACACAGATACGCAGTATTTT | CASTDGPGDTDTQYF
TRBJ2-1 | TRBV3-1 | - | many | TGTGCCAGCAGTCGGGACTTTTACAATGAGCAGTTCTTC | CASSRDFYNEQFF
TRBJ2-7 | TRBV10-3 | TRBD1 | - | TGTGCCATCAGTGAGGGACAGGAGGAGGACGAGCAGTACTTC | CAISEGQEEDEQYF
TRBJ2-5 | TRBV13 | - | - | TGTGCCAGCTACGAGGCCGGCCAAGAGACCCAGTACTTC | CASYEAGQETQYF
TRBJ2-5 | TRBV12-3/TRBV12-4 | TRBD2 | many | TGTGCCAGCAGCTCGGGACTAGCGGGGGGTCAAGAGACCCAGTACTTC | CASSSGLAGGQETQYF
TRBJ2-1 | TRBV15 | - | - | TGTGCCACCAGCAGAGTCAGGAGTGGGTCTGGTGAGCAGTTCTTC | CATSRVRSGSGEQFF
TRBJ1-2 | TRBV4-2 | - | many | TGTGCCAGCAGCCAAGACCTTAACTATGGCTACACCTTC | CASSQDLNYGYTF